Here is one T cell receptor beta chain with its context. Across 20 to 25 US areas, participants ranged in age from about 18 to 89 years. The data stem from a study of blood T cell repertoires in COVID-19. Study as a whole: Donors in the United States, Italy and Spain gave samples during acute or convalescent COVID-19. PBMCs, B-cell-depleted T cells, or T cells were the source of the cDNA or gDNA that made up the material.

Per the study methods: Reference gene primers were amplified, and this amplification served to estimate nucleated cell counts. Here immunoSEQ multiplex PCR was the method, and the copy in TCRdb shows in-frame clones only, minus some. V and J calls and clone size are as listed in that table; D and trimming were resolved from the DNA. The sample holds 150,000 to 190,000 clones, roughly 80% seen once. Sequencing was performed on PBMCs or T cells enriched from blood (not recorded which). This clonotype was sampled from a man in his fifties or sixties who had recovered from COVID-19.

The CDR3 coding sequence is TGTGCCAGCAGCTTATTGGCAATGGATAATTCACCCCTCCACTTT. Its protein is CASSLLAMDNSPLHF. V and J are TRBV7-2 and TRBJ1-6; D gene uncertain. The CDR3 spans 15 residues. CDR1 and CDR2 from the germline V gene are SGHTA and FQGNSA. V lost 2 bases, J lost 5 bases, and 10 bases lay in between. Looking up the rest from reference TRBV7-2 and TRBJ1-6 gives the full variable domain: GAGVSQSPSNKVTEKGKDVELRCDPISGHTALYWYRQSLGQGLEFLIYFQGNSAPDKSGLPSDRFSAERTGGSVSTLTIQRTQQEDSAVYLCASSLLAMDNSPLHFGNGTRLTVT.